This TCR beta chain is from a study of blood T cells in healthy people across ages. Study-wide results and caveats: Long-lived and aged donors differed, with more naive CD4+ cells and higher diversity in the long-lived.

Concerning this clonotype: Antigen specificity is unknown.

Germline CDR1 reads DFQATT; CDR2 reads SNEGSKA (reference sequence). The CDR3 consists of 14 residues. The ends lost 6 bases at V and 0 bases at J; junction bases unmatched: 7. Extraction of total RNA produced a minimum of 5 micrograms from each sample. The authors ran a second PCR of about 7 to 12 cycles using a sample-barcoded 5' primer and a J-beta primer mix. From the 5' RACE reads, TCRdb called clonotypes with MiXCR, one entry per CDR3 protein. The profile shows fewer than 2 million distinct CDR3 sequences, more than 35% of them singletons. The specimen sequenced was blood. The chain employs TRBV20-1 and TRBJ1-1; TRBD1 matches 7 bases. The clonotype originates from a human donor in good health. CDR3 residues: CSAGPQGMNTEAFF. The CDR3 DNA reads TGCAGTGCCGGCCCACAGGGGATGAACACTGAAGCTTTCTTT.